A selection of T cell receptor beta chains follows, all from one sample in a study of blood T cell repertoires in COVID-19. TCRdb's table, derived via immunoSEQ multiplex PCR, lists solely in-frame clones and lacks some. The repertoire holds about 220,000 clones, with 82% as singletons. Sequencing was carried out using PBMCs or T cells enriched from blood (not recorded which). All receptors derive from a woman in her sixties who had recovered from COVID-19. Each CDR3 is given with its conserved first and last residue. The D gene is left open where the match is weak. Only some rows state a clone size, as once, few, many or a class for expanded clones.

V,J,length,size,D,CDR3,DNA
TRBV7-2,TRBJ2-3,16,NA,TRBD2,CASTRSSGGATDTQYF,TGTGCCAGCACAAGGAGTAGCGGGGGGGCCACAGATACGCAGTATTTT
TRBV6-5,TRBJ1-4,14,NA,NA,CASSYSVRAEKLFF,TGTGCCAGCAGTTACTCTGTCAGGGCGGAAAAACTGTTTTTT
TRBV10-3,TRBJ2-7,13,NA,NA,CAISASDMYEQYF,TGTGCCATCAGTGCTAGCGATATGTACGAGCAGTACTTC
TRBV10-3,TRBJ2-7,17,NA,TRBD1,CAISESPGTGSSYEQYF,TGTGCCATCAGTGAGTCCCCGGGGACAGGGAGCTCCTACGAGCAGTACTTC
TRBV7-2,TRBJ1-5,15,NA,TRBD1,CASSFSGQGNQPQHF,TGTGCCAGCAGCTTTTCGGGACAGGGAAATCAGCCCCAGCATTTT
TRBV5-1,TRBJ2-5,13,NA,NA,CASSSDSKETQYF,TGCGCCAGCAGCTCGGACAGTAAAGAGACCCAGTACTTC
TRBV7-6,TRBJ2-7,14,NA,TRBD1,CASGNPGQGYEQYF,TGTGCCAGCGGTAACCCGGGACAGGGCTACGAGCAGTACTTC
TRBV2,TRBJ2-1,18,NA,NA,CASSGGGAGALFYNEQFF,TGTGCCAGCAGTGGGGGAGGGGCGGGGGCCCTATTTTACAATGAGCAGTTCTTC
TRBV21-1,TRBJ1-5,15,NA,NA,CASSGQGSGNQPQHF,TGTGCCAGCAGCGGACAGGGATCGGGCAATCAGCCCCAGCATTTT
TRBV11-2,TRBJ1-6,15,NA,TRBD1,CASSPSRGLNSPLHF,TGTGCCAGCAGCCCGAGCAGGGGGTTGAATTCACCCCTCCACTTT
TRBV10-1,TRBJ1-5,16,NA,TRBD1,CAGRGTAVNSNQPQHF,TGCGCCGGACGTGGGACAGCTGTGAATAGCAATCAGCCCCAGCATTTT
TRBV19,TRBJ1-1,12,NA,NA,CATDPGSTEAFF,TGTGCCACCGACCCGGGTTCCACTGAAGCTTTCTTT
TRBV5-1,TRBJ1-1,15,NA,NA,CASRPSTNGRTEAFF,TGCGCCAGCAGACCCTCTACGAACGGTCGCACTGAAGCTTTCTTT
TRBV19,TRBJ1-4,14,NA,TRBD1,CASSIGQGGEKLFF,TGTGCCAGTAGTATTGGACAGGGTGGAGAAAAACTGTTTTTT
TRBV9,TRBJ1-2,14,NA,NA,CASSVGWQGWGYTF,TGTGCCAGCAGCGTAGGGTGGCAGGGCTGGGGCTACACCTTC
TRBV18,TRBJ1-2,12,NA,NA,CASSGIGEGYTF,TGTGCCAGCTCCGGCATAGGGGAAGGCTACACCTTC
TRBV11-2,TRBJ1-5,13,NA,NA,CASSLDLNQPQHF,TGTGCCAGCAGCTTAGATCTTAATCAGCCCCAGCATTTT
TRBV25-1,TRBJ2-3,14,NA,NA,CASSDLGATDTQYF,TGTGCCAGCAGTGATTTGGGAGCCACAGATACGCAGTATTTT
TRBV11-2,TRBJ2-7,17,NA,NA,CASSLDWRETRSYEQYF,TGTGCCAGCAGCTTAGATTGGCGGGAAACCCGCTCCTACGAGCAGTACTTC
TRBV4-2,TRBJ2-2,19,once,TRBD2,CASSPGLAGGTRNTGELFF,TGTGCCAGCAGCCCGGGACTAGCGGGAGGGACTAGGAACACCGGGGAGCTGTTTTTT
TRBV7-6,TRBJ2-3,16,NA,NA,CASSKTGSPPLYTQYF,TGTGCCAGCAGCAAAACCGGGTCTCCCCCGTTATATACGCAGTATTTT
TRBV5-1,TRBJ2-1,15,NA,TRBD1,CASSPPETGFDEQFF,TGCGCCAGCAGCCCCCCCGAGACAGGGTTCGATGAGCAGTTCTTC
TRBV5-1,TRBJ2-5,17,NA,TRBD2,CASSLASLAGAGETQYF,TGCGCCAGCAGCTTGGCGTCCTTAGCGGGGGCCGGGGAGACCCAGTACTTC
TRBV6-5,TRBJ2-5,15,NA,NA,CASSYSSSRLGTQYF,TGTGCCAGCAGTTACTCGTCTTCTAGGTTAGGTACCCAGTACTTC
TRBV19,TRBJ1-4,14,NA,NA,CASNSQGVSEKLFF,TGTGCCAGTAACTCACAGGGAGTAAGTGAAAAACTGTTTTTT
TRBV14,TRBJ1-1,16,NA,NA,CASSQVQGIGNTEAFF,TGTGCCAGCAGCCAAGTTCAGGGTATCGGGAACACTGAAGCTTTCTTT
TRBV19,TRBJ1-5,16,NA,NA,CASSIATGRVNQPQHF,TGTGCCAGTAGTATAGCAACAGGGAGGGTCAATCAGCCCCAGCATTTT
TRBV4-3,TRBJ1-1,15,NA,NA,CASSQDYPPGRGAFF,TGCGCCAGCAGCCAAGATTACCCCCCGGGTAGGGGAGCTTTCTTT
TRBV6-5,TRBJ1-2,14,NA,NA,CASSPTASNYGYTF,TGTGCCAGCAGCCCGACGGCTAGTAACTATGGCTACACCTTC
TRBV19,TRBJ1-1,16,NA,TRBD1,CASSKGPIGGGTEAFF,TGTGCCAGTAGCAAAGGGCCAATAGGGGGCGGCACTGAAGCTTTCTTT
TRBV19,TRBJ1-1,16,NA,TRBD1,CASSNKSGTANTEAFF,TGTGCCAGTAGCAATAAATCTGGGACAGCCAACACTGAAGCTTTCTTT
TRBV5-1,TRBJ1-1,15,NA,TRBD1,CASSLPQGANTEAFF,TGCGCCAGCAGCTTACCTCAGGGGGCGAACACTGAAGCTTTCTTT
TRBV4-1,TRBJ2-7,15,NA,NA,CASSAGSAAGYEQYF,TGCGCCAGCAGCGCCGGTTCGGCGGCTGGGTACGAGCAGTACTTC
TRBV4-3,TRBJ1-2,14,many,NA,CASSQEGRGRGYTF,TGCGCCAGCAGCCAAGAAGGGAGGGGACGCGGCTACACCTTC
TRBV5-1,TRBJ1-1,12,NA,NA,CASNRGGTEAFF,TGCGCCTCGAATCGTGGCGGCACTGAAGCTTTCTTT
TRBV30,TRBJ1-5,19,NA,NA,CAWSVSTGKRTYSNQPQHF,TGTGCCTGGAGTGTATCCACAGGGAAGCGGACCTATAGCAATCAGCCCCAGCATTTT
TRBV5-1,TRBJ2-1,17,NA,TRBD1,CASSLEAVTGDIDEQFF,TGCGCCAGCAGCTTGGAGGCAGTGACAGGGGACATTGATGAGCAGTTCTTC
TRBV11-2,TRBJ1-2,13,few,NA,CASSLDSYYGYTF,TGTGCCAGCAGTCTGGACAGTTACTATGGCTACACCTTC
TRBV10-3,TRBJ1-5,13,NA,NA,CAAYPGSNQPQHF,TGTGCCGCCTATCCGGGGAGCAATCAGCCCCAGCATTTT
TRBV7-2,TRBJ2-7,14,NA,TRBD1,CASSLGGQGYEQYF,TGTGCCAGCAGCTTAGGGGGACAGGGCTACGAGCAGTACTTC
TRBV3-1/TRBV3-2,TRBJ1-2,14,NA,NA,CASSPLETIYGYTF,TGTGCCAGCAGCCCGCTAGAGACCATTTATGGCTACACCTTC
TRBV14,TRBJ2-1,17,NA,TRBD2,CASSQQTGLAGGHEQFF,TGTGCCAGCAGCCAACAAACCGGACTAGCGGGCGGTCATGAGCAGTTCTTC
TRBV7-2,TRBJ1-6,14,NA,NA,CASSLDGYNSPLHF,TGTGCCAGCAGCTTAGACGGTTATAATTCACCCCTCCACTTT
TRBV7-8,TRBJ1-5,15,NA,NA,CASSEAEYSNQPQHF,TGTGCCAGCAGCGAGGCAGAATATAGCAATCAGCCCCAGCATTTT
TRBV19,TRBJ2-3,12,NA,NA,CASSVSSDTQYF,TGTGCCAGTAGCGTCTCCTCAGATACGCAGTATTTT
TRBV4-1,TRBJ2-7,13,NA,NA,CASSWGTQNEQYF,TGCGCCAGCAGTTGGGGGACTCAAAATGAGCAGTACTTC
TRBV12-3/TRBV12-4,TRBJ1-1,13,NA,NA,CASSVSSRGEAFF,TGTGCCAGCAGTGTCTCCAGTCGTGGTGAAGCTTTCTTT